This TCR beta chain emerged from a study of T cell responses to AZD1222 COVID-19 vaccine. Study-level results: The reported proportion of spike-specific TCRs targeting unmutated variant regions was nearly half. Vaccine-related CD4 TCRs covered spike, predominating at 160-218 and 743-854. Baseline antibody screening turned up just a handful of seropositive AZD1222 recipients. White British people made up most donors, females outnumbered males, and clonal diversity was possibly underestimated.

The CDR3 has 16 amino acids. The germline V gene has CDR1 DFQATT and CDR2 SNEGSKA (reference sequence). Trimming took off 3 bases at V and 0 bases at J, with 15 bases between the two ends. On this clone itself: Its antigen is unknown.

This table comes from immunoSEQ multiplex PCR, and its TCRdb copy is limited to in-frame clones, with some not included. The sample yields around 150,000 clones, roughly 94% seen once. Sequenced here: peripheral blood, sampled 28 days after the second AZD1222 dose. This receptor was taken from an adult who received the AZD1222 COVID-19 vaccine. This chain connects TRBV20-1 to TRBJ2-1; D gene ambiguous. The CDR3 reads CSASVRSASSYNEQFF. The CDR3 bases are TGCAGTGCTAGTGTTCGCAGCGCTAGCTCCTACAATGAGCAGTTCTTC.